The 20 T cell receptor beta chains in this list originate from one sample, sequenced in a study of identical twins (dated by TCRdb to the mid-2010s). Libraries were prepared through 5' RACE. The sample was run on an Illumina HiSeq 2000. Using fastp trimming at Q25 and MiXCR clonotype assembly, TCRdb reanalyzed the public sequencing data and kept in-frame beta chains. Duplicate CDR3 protein sequences are folded into a single record with the most common DNA and genes. The sample table lists 700,000 or so distinct CDR3 sequences, 8.5% to 9% of them with a count of one. The ten largest clonotypes hold roughly 0.9% of the sample. The same data also went into a second study, on yellow fever vaccine responses in identical twins.

Sequences were obtained from PBMCs. The receptors shown here come from a woman younger than 35 in good health.

This clonotype was detected a few times. The chain joins TRBV29-1 to TRBJ2-7, with D unclear. The CDR3 runs to 11 residues. The ends were cut back, 2 bases at V and 3 bases at J, with 5 bases in the middle. Germline V gene sequence: CDR1 SQVTM, CDR2 ANQGSEA. The CDR3 nucleotides read TGCAGCGTTGAAAGAGACTACGAGCAGTACTTC. Translation gives CSVERDYEQYF.

This clonotype turned up a few times. J is TRBJ2-3 and V is TRBV6-1; 8 bases are shared with TRBD1. Germline values: CDR1 MNHNS, CDR2 SASEGT. Germline trimming cut 10 bases from V and 2 bases from J; bases unmatched to any gene: 8. The CDR3 runs to 14 residues. CDR3 DNA sequence: TGTGCCACCACCGGGACAGGTCCCACAGATACGCAGTATTTT. Protein: CATTGTGPTDTQYF.

This clonotype was counted at least ten times. The genes are TRBV14 and TRBJ1-2; D gene unclear. From germline, CDR1 is SGHDN and CDR2 FVKESK. V dropped 0 bases and J dropped 4 bases, with 3 bases sitting between them. The CDR3 sequence is 12 residues long. CDR3 region: CASSQETYGYTF. Here the CDR3 DNA reads TGTGCCAGCAGCCAAGAGACCTATGGCTACACCTTC.

This clonotype was recorded a few times. The rearrangement joins TRBV28 to TRBJ1-1; unclear D gene. The CDR3 loop spans 14 amino acids. Germline loops: CDR1 MDHEN, CDR2 SYDVKM. V lost 2 bases, J lost 3 bases, and 10 bases lay in between. The CDR3 here is CASSLAGSDTEAFF. The CDR3 DNA reads TGTGCCAGCAGTTTAGCGGGGTCGGACACTGAAGCTTTCTTT.

This clonotype has just a few counts. V gene TRBV27 combines with J gene TRBJ1-1; D not certain. V lost 5 bases, J lost 2 bases, and 12 bases lay in between. This CDR3 region has 14 residues. The germline CDR1 and CDR2 sequences are MNHEY and SMNVEV (reference sequence). The CDR3 region has the DNA TGTGCCAGCAGTCAGACGGACGTTAACACTGAAGCTTTCTTT. This sequence encodes CASSQTDVNTEAFF.

This clonotype was seen many times. One end of the junction is discordant with germline, which a read error may explain. V and J are TRBV7-9 and TRBJ1-3, with D maybe TRBD1 (5 bases). From germline, CDR1 is SEHNR and CDR2 FQNEAQ (reference sequence). CDR3 size: 16 residues. DNA of the CDR3: TGTGCCAGCAGCCTACAACCGGGGCTCTACGGAATCACCATATATTTT. Translating it yields CASSLQPGLYGITIYF.

This clonotype has ten or more counts. This chain links TRBV9 with TRBJ2-2; D assignment may be TRBD1 or TRBD2 (5 bases each). Germline CDR1 and CDR2: SGDLS and YYNGEE. This CDR3 is 17 amino acids long. Trimming took off 0 bases at V and 4 bases at J, with 16 bases between the two ends. The CDR3: CASSVARRAGSTGELFF. The CDR3 DNA reads TGTGCCAGCAGCGTAGCAAGGCGGGCAGGGAGCACCGGGGAGCTGTTTTTT.

This clonotype was found many times. V is TRBV4-1 and J is TRBJ1-5, with D hard to call. V was cut by 0 bases and J by 3 bases, with 9 bases left in between. The CDR3 loop spans 15 amino acids. CDR1 and CDR2 from the germline V gene are MGHRA and YSYEKL. Here the CDR3 reads CASSQDMADNQPQHF. For the CDR3, the DNA is TGCGCCAGCAGCCAAGATATGGCGGACAATCAGCCCCAGCATTTT.

The chain links TRBV3-1 to TRBJ1-5, with TRBD1 matching 12 bases. The germline CDR1 and CDR2 sequences are LGHDT and YNNKEL (reference sequence). The CDR3 loop spans 18 amino acids. Losses at the gene ends were 10 bases for V and 6 bases for J; bases not matched to a gene: 19. CDR3 protein: CAISNPPGQGALGQPQHF. In DNA, the CDR3 is TGTGCCATCAGTAACCCGCCGGGACAGGGGGCGCTTGGTCAGCCCCAGCATTTT. Filled out from reference TRBV3-1 and TRBJ1-5, the complete variable domain reads DTAVSQTPKYLVTQMGNDKSIKCEQNLGHDTMYWYKQDSKKFLKIMFSYNNKELIINETVPNRFSPKSPDKAHLNLHINSLELGDSAVYFCAISNPPGQGALGQPQHFGDGTRLSIL.

This chain links TRBV3-1 with TRBJ2-1; TRBD2 aligns across 9 bases. Germline CDR1 reads LGHDT; CDR2 reads YNNKEL (reference sequence). The CDR3 contains 15 residues. V shed 6 bases, J shed 8 bases, and the junction held 11 bases outside the gene matches. CDR3: CASSPILAGWDEQFF. The CDR3 DNA follows: TGTGCCAGCAGTCCTATCCTAGCGGGGTGGGATGAGCAGTTCTTC.

This clonotype was counted at least ten times. The chain couples TRBV12-3 or TRBV12-4 to TRBJ2-7, with unresolved D. This CDR3 region has 12 residues. The V gene lost 6 bases and the J gene lost 8 bases, with 14 bases spanning the gap. CDR3: CASSPTNAKQYF. The CDR3 coding sequence is TGTGCCAGCAGCCCAACAAATGCGAAGCAGTACTTC.

In this sample, this clonotype turned up a few times. The chain carries TRBV29-1 and TRBJ2-1; D perhaps matches TRBD2 (5 bases). V dropped 7 bases and J dropped 8 bases, with 24 bases sitting between them. Per the germline V gene, CDR1 is SQVTM and CDR2 is ANQGSEA. The CDR3 runs 15 residues. The CDR3: CSALKSGLRGDEQFF. CDR3 bases: TGCAGCGCGTTGAAGTCTGGACTCCGAGGTGATGAGCAGTTCTTC.

A word on this clonotype: One end of the junction is discordant with germline, which a read error may explain. J is TRBJ2-4 and V is TRBV28; unclear D gene. The CDR3 has 15 residues. Germline CDR1 is MDHEN and CDR2 is SYDVKM. CDR3 in DNA: TGTGCCAGCAGGTCGGGCAGTTTAGCCAAAGACATTCAGTACTTC. This sequence encodes CASRSGSLAKDIQYF.

The V gene is TRBV20-1, the J gene TRBJ2-4; tentative D call: TRBD2 (6 bases). V was shortened by 1 base and J by 8 bases, with 18 bases between the two germline ends. Germline values: CDR1 DFQATT, CDR2 SNEGSKA (reference sequence). This CDR3 is built from 15 residues. CDR3 coding DNA: TGCAGTGCTAGAGTGACTAGTAGGGTCGAGGACATTCAGTACTTC. Protein: CSARVTSRVEDIQYF.

The V call is TRBV20-1, the J call TRBJ2-7; a possible D gene is TRBD2 (6 bases). The V end lost 3 bases, the J end lost 3 bases, and 12 bases lay between the germline ends. The germline gives CDR1 DFQATT, CDR2 SNEGSKA (reference sequence). The CDR3 runs to 13 residues. The CDR3 nucleotides are TGCAGTGCTAGTGCGGCGGGGAGCTACGAGCAGTACTTC. Its protein product is CSASAAGSYEQYF.

This chain uses TRBV5-1 with TRBJ2-1; 7 positions agree with TRBD2. V was pared by 3 bases and J by 8 bases, with 8 bases of the junction left unmatched. The CDR3 runs 14 residues. Germline CDR1 reads SGHRS; CDR2 reads YFSETQ. This CDR3 reads CASSSRAGDYEQFF. The CDR3 coding sequence is TGCGCCAGCAGCTCCCGTGCGGGAGACTATGAGCAGTTCTTC.

This clonotype was seen only a few times. V and J are TRBV12-3 or TRBV12-4 and TRBJ1-2; 8 positions agree with TRBD1. V shed 5 bases and J 4 bases; nucleotides not matched to a gene: 3. CDR3 size: 13 residues. CDR3 protein: CASSGDRRYGYTF. In DNA form, the CDR3 reads TGTGCCAGCAGTGGGGACAGGCGCTATGGCTACACCTTC.

V is TRBV9 and J is TRBJ1-1, with D perhaps TRBD1 (5 bases). Germline V CDR1 and CDR2: SGDLS, YYNGEE. Trimming removed 4 bases at V and 6 bases at J, with 13 bases between. CDR3 size: 13 residues. The CDR3 protein is CASSTGRGPEAFF. DNA for the CDR3: TGTGCCAGCAGCACAGGACGGGGTCCTGAAGCTTTCTTT.

This clonotype was found a few times. The rearrangement links TRBV24-1 to TRBJ2-1; D unclear. The ends were cut back, 5 bases at V and 0 bases at J, with 7 bases in the middle. The CDR3 sequence is 14 residues long. In germline, CDR1 is KGHDR, CDR2 SFDVKD. The CDR3 coding sequence is TGTGCCACCAGTGTCGCCAGCTCCTACAATGAGCAGTTCTTC. It translates to CATSVASSYNEQFF.

The sample holds a few counts of this clonotype. The CDR3 spells CASNIGGDTQYF. The CDR3, as DNA: TGTGCCAGCAATATAGGGGGAGATACGCAGTATTTT. The V and J genes are TRBV12-3 or TRBV12-4 and TRBJ2-3, with D possibly matching TRBD1 (6 bases). V lost 7 bases and J lost 5, with 10 bases in between. CDR3 length equals 12 residues.